These 32 T cell receptor beta chains originate from one sample sequenced in a study of blood T cell repertoires in COVID-19. Repertoires were generated with immunoSEQ multiplex PCR, while TCRdb's copy carries only in-frame clones and drops some. In the table there are some 50,000 clones, about nine tenths of which are singletons. What was sequenced was peripheral blood. The receptors were sampled from a man aged 55 to 70 with acute or convalescent COVID-19.

The chain carries TRBV24-1 and TRBJ2-3, with a possible D match to TRBD2 (5 bases). Germline lookup yields CDR1 KGHDR and CDR2 SFDVKD. Trimming took off 7 bases at V and 3 bases at J, with 10 bases between the two ends. This CDR3 spans 13 amino acids. DNA of the CDR3: TGTGCCACCAGCATTGAGGGAACAGATACGCAGTATTTT. Residues: CATSIEGTDTQYF.

V usage is TRBV5-6 and J usage is TRBJ1-1; the match to TRBD1 covers 8 bases. The J segment lost 9 bases and the V segment lost 4 bases, leaving 8 bases of the junction unmatched. This CDR3 has 13 amino acids. Per the germline V gene, CDR1 is SGHDT and CDR2 is YYEEEE. Written as DNA, the CDR3 is TGTGCCAGCAGCGGAAGACAGGGGCAAAAAGCTTTCTTT. This sequence encodes CASSGRQGQKAFF.

This chain uses TRBV25-1 with TRBJ1-4, with D tentatively TRBD1 (5 bases). Per germline, CDR1 MGHDK and CDR2 SYGVNS. The germline V and J ends were trimmed by 2 bases and 7 bases, with 11 bases remaining between them. This CDR3 contains 14 residues. The CDR3 coding sequence is TGTGCCAGCAGTGAACAGGCTAGGGGTGAAAAACTGTTTTTT. This translates into CASSEQARGEKLFF.

The V gene is TRBV2, the J gene TRBJ1-5; TRBD1 is a possible D gene (5 bases). The V end was cut by 6 bases, the J end by 0 bases, with 9 bases between. The CDR3 covers 14 residues. Germline CDR1 is SNHLY and CDR2 is FYNNEI. CDR3 amino acids: CASRGGYSNQPQHF. CDR3 nucleotide sequence: TGTGCCAGCAGGGGGGGATATAGCAATCAGCCCCAGCATTTT.

V is TRBV18 and J is TRBJ2-5, with D possibly being TRBD2 (5 bases). The CDR3 is 14 amino acids. Between the trimmed V and J ends, which lost 3 bases and 2 bases, there was a span of 10 bases. Germline V gene sequence: CDR1 KGHSH, CDR2 LQKENI. The DNA of the CDR3 is TGTGCCAGCTCACCGATGAGGGTGCAAGAGACCCAGTACTTC. Its protein product is CASSPMRVQETQYF.

A word on this clone: Other DNA sequences of this sample code for an identical CDR3. V is TRBV20-1 and J is TRBJ1-1, with TRBD1 as a possible D gene (6 bases). Germline-derived CDR1 and CDR2 are DFQATT and SNEGSKA (reference sequence). V lost 5 bases and J 6 bases, leaving 10 bases between the germline ends. The CDR3 runs to 11 residues. The CDR3 region is CSASRQAEAFF. The DNA for the CDR3 is TGCAGTGCTTCGAGACAGGCTGAAGCTTTCTTT.

The V and J genes are TRBV27 and TRBJ2-7; D perhaps matches TRBD1 (6 bases). Germline V lookup: CDR1 MNHEY, CDR2 SMNVEV (reference sequence). This CDR3 contains 16 residues. V lost 4 bases to trimming and J lost 0 bases, with 16 bases between them. The CDR3 DNA is TGTGCCAGCAGTTCCCGGACAGCAGGATTCTCCTACGAGCAGTACTTC. Its translation: CASSSRTAGFSYEQYF.

The chain joins TRBV30 to TRBJ1-1; D possibly corresponds to TRBD1 (6 bases). This CDR3 spans 12 amino acids. The germline V gene encodes CDR1 GTSNPN and CDR2 SVGIG (reference sequence). V was shortened by 5 bases and J by 2 bases, with 9 bases between the two germline ends. DNA of the CDR3: TGTGCCTGGGACAGGATTAACACTGAAGCTTTCTTT. Encoded protein: CAWDRINTEAFF.

The V gene is TRBV11-2, the J gene TRBJ2-7; possibly TRBD1 for D (6 bases). Germline loops: CDR1 SGHAT, CDR2 FQNNGV. The V end lost 10 bases, the J end lost 0 bases, and 13 bases lay between the germline ends. This CDR3 is 13 amino acids long. CDR3 amino acids: CATRQDFSYEQYF. DNA of the CDR3: TGTGCCACCCGACAGGACTTCTCCTACGAGCAGTACTTC. The complete variable domain, with remaining parts taken from reference TRBV11-2 and TRBJ2-7, reads EAGVAQSPRYKIIEKRQSVAFWCNPISGHATLYWYQQILGQGPKLLIQFQNNGVVDDSQLPKDRFSAERLKGVDSTLKIQPAKLEDSAVYLCATRQDFSYEQYFGPGTRLTVT.

V is TRBV23-1 and J is TRBJ1-2; D is unresolved. TRBV23-1 is reported as an ORF; its role is uncertain. V was pared by 0 bases and J by 5 bases, with 10 bases between. The length of the CDR3 is 14 residues. CDR3 loop: CASSQSGVGYGYTF. The CDR3 DNA sequence: TGCGCCAGCAGTCAATCCGGGGTAGGATATGGCTACACCTTC.

V gene TRBV5-1 combines with J gene TRBJ1-3; 7 positions match TRBD1. The germline gives CDR1 SGHRS, CDR2 YFSETQ. The CDR3 length is 16 residues. J gave up 4 bases and V 5 bases, and 12 bases lay outside the gene matches. CDR3 DNA: TGCGCCAGCAGGTATGCCGTCGAGACAGGGGGAAACACCATATATTTT. Amino acids: CASRYAVETGGNTIYF.

The rearrangement joins TRBV2 to TRBJ1-5; no reliable D call. The ends were cut back, 6 bases at V and 0 bases at J, with 9 bases in the middle. Germline V gives CDR1 SNHLY, CDR2 FYNNEI. This CDR3 has 14 residues. This chain's CDR3 is CASSREYSNQPQHF. CDR3 coding DNA: TGTGCCAGCAGCCGAGAGTATAGCAATCAGCCCCAGCATTTT. The variable domain in full, completed from reference TRBV2 and TRBJ1-5, reads EPEVTQTPSHQVTQMGQEVILRCVPISNHLYFYWYRQILGQKVEFLVSFYNNEISEKSEIFDDQFSVERPDGSNFTLKIRSTKLEDSAMYFCASSREYSNQPQHFGDGTRLSIL.

The gene calls are TRBV6-2 or TRBV6-3 and TRBJ1-5, with D perhaps TRBD1 (6 bases). The length of the CDR3 is 17 residues. Trimming shortened V by 6 bases and J by 2 bases, and 20 bases separated the two germline ends. The germline V gene has CDR1 MNHEY and CDR2 SVGEGT. DNA for the CDR3: TGTGCCAGCAGCCGAACCCTTCGGGGGGCTGGCAATCAGCCCCAGCATTTT. Its protein product is CASSRTLRGAGNQPQHF.

V gene TRBV4-1 combines with J gene TRBJ2-1; D remains ambiguous. The germline CDR1 and CDR2 sequences are MGHRA and YSYEKL. V dropped 3 bases and J dropped 5 bases, with 14 bases sitting between them. CDR3 length: 15 amino acids. CDR3 sequence: CASSHLSGLDNEQFF. The CDR3 DNA reads as TGCGCCAGCAGCCACCTGTCTGGGCTCGACAATGAGCAGTTCTTC.

V usage is TRBV11-2 and J usage is TRBJ2-7; 10 nucleotides agree with TRBD2. Germline trimming cut 5 bases from V and 1 base from J; bases unmatched to any gene: 8. CDR1 is SGHAT, CDR2 FQNNGV, per germline. The length of the CDR3 is 16 residues. CDR3 in DNA: TGTGCCAGCAGCCGGGCCCAACTAGCGGGGTCCTACGAGCAGTACTTC. Encoded protein: CASSRAQLAGSYEQYF. Drawing the rest from reference TRBV11-2 and TRBJ2-7, the complete variable domain is EAGVAQSPRYKIIEKRQSVAFWCNPISGHATLYWYQQILGQGPKLLIQFQNNGVVDDSQLPKDRFSAERLKGVDSTLKIQPAKLEDSAVYLCASSRAQLAGSYEQYFGPGTRLTVT.

This clone was seen only once. The V and J genes are TRBV5-1 and TRBJ1-4; D gene uncertain. This CDR3 has 14 amino acids. CDR1 is SGHRS and CDR2 is YFSETQ in the germline V gene. V gave up 1 base and J gave up 3 bases, with 7 bases separating them. The CDR3 is CASSLLRSNEKLFF. The CDR3 nucleotides read TGCGCCAGCAGCTTGCTGAGATCTAATGAAAAACTGTTTTTT.

The chain joins TRBV7-2 to TRBJ1-1; D unclear. V shed 1 base and J shed 5 bases, with 11 bases lying between them. This CDR3 is 14 amino acids long. Germline values: CDR1 SGHTA, CDR2 FQGNSA. CDR3 residues: CASSLVRVWTEAFF. The CDR3 DNA follows: TGTGCCAGCAGCTTAGTGAGGGTATGGACTGAAGCTTTCTTT.

The chain's CDR3 is CSVVRAGATGELFF. The CDR3 nucleotides are TGCAGCGTTGTTAGAGCAGGGGCTACCGGGGAGCTGTTTTTT. V gene TRBV29-1 combines with J gene TRBJ2-2, with a possible D match to TRBD1 (6 bases). The CDR3 loop spans 14 amino acids. Germline CDR1 SQVTM, CDR2 ANQGSEA. The V gene lost 4 bases and the J gene lost 5 bases, with 14 bases spanning the gap.

The chain is built from TRBV27 and TRBJ1-1; D is possibly TRBD1 (5 bases). The CDR3 has 16 residues. Trimming stripped 2 bases from V and 1 base from J, with 14 bases between. Per the germline V gene, CDR1 is MNHEY and CDR2 is SMNVEV (reference sequence). CDR3 residues: CASSLTQGLKNTEAFF. For the CDR3, the DNA is TGTGCCAGCAGTTTAACTCAGGGCCTCAAGAACACTGAAGCTTTCTTT.

The V call is TRBV20-1, the J call TRBJ2-1, with D perhaps TRBD1 (7 bases). This CDR3 is 12 amino acids long. V was cut by 3 bases and J by 10 bases, with 13 bases left in between. Germline assignment: CDR1 DFQATT and CDR2 SNEGSKA (reference sequence). The CDR3 nucleotides read TGCAGTGCTAGTGGGCAGGGGGGCGAGCAGTTCTTC. This translates into CSASGQGGEQFF.

V usage is TRBV20-1 and J usage is TRBJ1-4; TRBD1 is a possible D gene (6 bases). Germline V lookup: CDR1 DFQATT, CDR2 SNEGSKA (reference sequence). Trimming pared 3 bases from V and 8 bases from J, leaving 16 bases between. The CDR3 has 14 residues. CDR3 DNA sequence: TGCAGTGCTAGTAGATACAGGGTAGGCGAAAAACTGTTTTTT. The encoded protein is CSASRYRVGEKLFF.

This chain uses TRBV10-2 with TRBJ1-4; a possible D gene is TRBD1 (5 bases). Trimming pared 6 bases from V and 2 bases from J, leaving 10 bases between. Germline V CDR1 and CDR2: WSHSY, SAAADI. The CDR3 runs to 14 residues. CDR3 protein: CASRSGTTNEKLFF. CDR3 nucleotide sequence: TGCGCCAGCAGAAGCGGGACCACTAATGAAAAACTGTTTTTT.

The rearrangement links TRBV2 to TRBJ2-7; TRBD1 matches at 10 bases. CDR1 and CDR2 (germline): SNHLY, FYNNEI. The V segment lost 11 bases and the J segment 6 bases; nucleotides outside the gene matches: 10. This CDR3 has 13 amino acids. CDR3 residues: CAGVGTGVSEQYF. The CDR3 DNA sequence: TGTGCCGGGGTCGGGACAGGGGTTTCCGAGCAGTACTTC.

The chain joins TRBV2 to TRBJ1-4; D is possibly TRBD1 (5 bases). V lost 2 bases and J lost 1, with 8 bases in between. The germline gives CDR1 SNHLY, CDR2 FYNNEI. This CDR3 has 15 residues. The CDR3, as DNA: TGTGCCAGCAGTGAACTGGGGGGAACTAATGAAAAACTGTTTTTT. This gives the protein CASSELGGTNEKLFF.

The chain employs TRBV30 and TRBJ1-1; D unresolved. CDR1 and CDR2 from the germline V gene are GTSNPN and SVGIG (reference sequence). This CDR3 has 11 residues. Trimming shortened V by 0 bases and J by 8 bases, and 7 bases separated the two germline ends. CDR3 bases: TGTGCCTGGAGTGTCTCGGTGGAAGCTTTCTTT. It yields the protein CAWSVSVEAFF.

The chain couples TRBV9 to TRBJ2-7; 7 positions agree with TRBD2. The CDR3 loop spans 15 amino acids. CDR1 is SGDLS, CDR2 YYNGEE, per germline. Trimming removed 0 bases from V and 0 bases from J; junction bases left unmatched: 3. The CDR3 region has the DNA TGTGCCAGCAGCGTAGGTCCGGGGGGCTCCTACGAGCAGTACTTC. Translated: CASSVGPGGSYEQYF.

The rearrangement joins TRBV6-2 or TRBV6-3 to TRBJ2-3; 9 bases are a match to TRBD1. CDR3 length: 15 residues. CDR1 is MNHEY, CDR2 SVGEGT, per germline. The junction had 5 bases not matched to a gene; V was cut back by 2 bases and J by 5 bases. The CDR3 sequence is CASSYPGQGQDTQYF. The CDR3 DNA reads as TGTGCCAGCAGTTACCCCGGACAGGGGCAAGATACGCAGTATTTT.

This rearrangement joins TRBV6-1 to TRBJ1-4, with D tentatively TRBD1 (6 bases). CDR1 and CDR2 (germline): MNHNS, SASEGT. V lost 2 bases, J lost 11 bases, and 15 bases lay in between. This CDR3 has 14 amino acids. The CDR3: CASSESGQRGKLFF. The DNA of the CDR3 is TGTGCCAGCAGTGAATCCGGACAGCGAGGGAAACTGTTTTTT.

This chain joins TRBV19 and TRBJ1-4; 7 positions agree with TRBD1. The ends lost 6 bases at V and 0 bases at J; junction bases unmatched: 10. This CDR3 has 17 residues. Germline V gene lookup returns CDR1 LNHDA and CDR2 SQIVND (reference sequence). The CDR3 sequence is CASSLSLGTATNEKLFF. CDR3 sequence (DNA): TGTGCCAGTAGCCTCAGCCTGGGGACAGCAACTAATGAAAAACTGTTTTTT.

The genes are TRBV6-1 and TRBJ1-5, with 10 bases fitting TRBD1. With V trimmed by 3 bases and J by 4 bases, 9 bases remained unmatched. The CDR3 runs to 17 residues. The germline CDR1 and CDR2 sequences are MNHNS and SASEGT. The CDR3 sequence: CASSDRQGALPNQPQHF. CDR3 DNA sequence: TGTGCCAGCAGTGATAGACAGGGGGCTTTACCAAATCAGCCCCAGCATTTT.

V gene TRBV5-5 combines with J gene TRBJ1-3; the match to TRBD1 covers 8 bases. The trim removed 0 bases at V and 2 bases at J, leaving 1 base unmatched. CDR1 is SGHKS and CDR2 is YYEKEE in the germline V gene (reference sequence). The CDR3 sequence is 15 residues long. CDR3 amino acids: CASSLAQGAGNTIYF. The CDR3 DNA is TGTGCCAGCAGCTTGGCACAGGGGGCTGGAAACACCATATATTTT. The full variable domain, rest sourced from reference TRBV5-5 and TRBJ1-3, is DAGVTQSPTHLIKTRGQQVTLRCSPISGHKSVSWYQQVLGQGPQFIFQYYEKEERGRGNFPDRFSARQFPNYSSELNVNALLLGDSALYLCASSLAQGAGNTIYFGEGSWLTVV.

Points on this clone: The junction and the germline gene differ at one end; a read error may be behind it. The rearrangement joins TRBV4-1 to TRBJ1-5; 7 bases agree with TRBD1. CDR1 is MGHRA, CDR2 YSYEKL, per germline. The CDR3 has 17 residues. CDR3 nucleotides: TGCGCCAGCAGCCAAGACCCCAACCGGGACAGATATCAGGCCCAGCATTTT. Translated, it gives CASSQDPNRDRYQAQHF.